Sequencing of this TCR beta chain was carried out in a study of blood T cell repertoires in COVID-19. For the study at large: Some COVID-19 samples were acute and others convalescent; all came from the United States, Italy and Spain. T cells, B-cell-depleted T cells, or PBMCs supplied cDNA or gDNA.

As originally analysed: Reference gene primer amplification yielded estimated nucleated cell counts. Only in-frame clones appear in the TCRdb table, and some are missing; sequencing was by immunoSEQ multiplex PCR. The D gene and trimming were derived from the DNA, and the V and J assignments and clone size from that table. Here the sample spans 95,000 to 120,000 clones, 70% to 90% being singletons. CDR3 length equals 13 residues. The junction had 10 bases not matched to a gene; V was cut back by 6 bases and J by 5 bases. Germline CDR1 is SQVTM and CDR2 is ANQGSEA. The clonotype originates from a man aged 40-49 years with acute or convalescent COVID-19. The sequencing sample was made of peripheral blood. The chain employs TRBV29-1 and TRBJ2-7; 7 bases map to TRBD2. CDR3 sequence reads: CSVGMGGWNEQYF. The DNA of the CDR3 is TGCAGCGTCGGCATGGGGGGGTGGAACGAGCAGTACTTC.